This is a list of T cell receptor beta chains from one sample in a study of blood T cell repertoires in COVID-19. Profiled with immunoSEQ multiplex PCR; TCRdb holds only in-frame clones, not every one. Seen here are a few hundred thousand clones, around 87% observed once, and the top ten hold 2.1%. Sequenced material: peripheral blood. The receptors were sampled from a woman aged 55-69 years with COVID-19, enrolled during active disease. Each CDR3 is given with its conserved first and last residue.

V,J,CDR3
TRBV30,TRBJ1-2,CAWSPIGQFPNYGYTF
TRBV7-9,TRBJ1-1,CASSNGIDTSEAFF
TRBV4-1,TRBJ2-7,CASSQQRQGSYEQYF
TRBV6-4,TRBJ1-1,CASSLQGPPASNTEAFF
TRBV19,TRBJ1-5,CASRGGTGWYQPQHF
TRBV5-1,TRBJ1-2,CASSLNLPGRGYTF
TRBV3-1/TRBV3-2,TRBJ2-6,CASSPALGQGPGANVLTF
TRBV19,TRBJ1-6,CASSIPATDSPLHF
TRBV5-1,TRBJ1-3,CASSSGSSGNTIYF
TRBV14,TRBJ2-7,CASSLNYWDRAYEQYF
TRBV11-2,TRBJ2-3,CASSLARTTDTQYF
TRBV19,TRBJ1-1,CASSGWAGDTEAFF
TRBV27,TRBJ1-5,CASGGDSNQPQHF
TRBV3-1/TRBV3-2,TRBJ1-1,CASSPGTGRNTEAFF
TRBV14,TRBJ2-2,CASSQEFGRGTGELFF
TRBV6-2/TRBV6-3,TRBJ2-7,CASSSTGRAGQYF
TRBV6-6,TRBJ1-5,CASTHGGEGNQPQHF
TRBV5-4,TRBJ1-4,CASSQANRDTNEKLFF
TRBV6-5,TRBJ1-6,CASGGDRDSPLHF
TRBV7-8,TRBJ1-5,CASSPGGPWNQPQHF
TRBV3-1/TRBV3-2,TRBJ1-5,CASSPRQSNQPQHF
TRBV6-4,TRBJ1-1,CASSDSHRGNTEAFF
TRBV6-6,TRBJ1-5,CASSPQGGGNQPQHF
TRBV29-1,TRBJ1-4,CSVKLGTGGGNEKLFF
TRBV7-2,TRBJ2-1,CASSPRAPFPGQRNEQFF
TRBV19,TRBJ2-3,CASSKVQGADTQYF
TRBV19,TRBJ1-5,CASSPRDNSNQPQHF
TRBV6-2/TRBV6-3,TRBJ1-2,CASSYKKAYGYTF
TRBV5-4,TRBJ1-5,CASSMDRGPFQPQHF
TRBV27,TRBJ2-7,CASSLLYRAAEYF
TRBV18,TRBJ1-1,CASSPPGRTMNTEAFF
TRBV9,TRBJ2-1,CASSVGSSVGSAEQFF
TRBV11-2,TRBJ2-1,CASARGSPTEQFF
TRBV7-3,TRBJ1-4,CASSSIRQGATNEKLFF
TRBV12-3/TRBV12-4,TRBJ1-5,CASRSGGYQPQHF
TRBV5-1,TRBJ1-2,CASSLKQAQGDGYTF
TRBV7-8,TRBJ2-1,CASSLGTSGGGYNEQFF
TRBV5-1,TRBJ2-3,CASSLEGTGTDTQYF
TRBV2,TRBJ2-7,CASSGLPRGEQYF
TRBV27,TRBJ1-2,CASSLTIDRENGYTF
TRBV3-1/TRBV3-2,TRBJ1-1,CASSQELFSGEAFF
TRBV19,TRBJ2-2,CASRPQDTYTGELFF
TRBV7-3,TRBJ2-1,CASSITGGGEQFF
TRBV5-1,TRBJ2-7,CASSIRFGTLSSYEQYF
TRBV18,TRBJ1-1,CASSPKQTGGNTEAFF
TRBV9,TRBJ2-3,CASSERGASTDTQYF
TRBV14,TRBJ1-1,CASSPTGWGTEAFF
TRBV10-3,TRBJ2-2,CAISESGRAISNTGELFF
TRBV19,TRBJ2-3,CAAGTSGGNTDTQYF
TRBV27,TRBJ1-5,CASSLGTGGNQPQHF
TRBV10-3,TRBJ2-1,CAISGHGEQFF
TRBV5-8,TRBJ2-3,CASSLRPGLAIF
TRBV5-5,TRBJ1-2,CASSLSGTVYGYTF
TRBV6-6,TRBJ1-2,CASRPQGGYGYTF
TRBV15,TRBJ2-7,CATSREPGTAYEQYF
TRBV7-3,TRBJ2-3,CASSLGTATDTQYF
TRBV7-9,TRBJ1-2,CASSSLGANYGYTF
TRBV5-6,TRBJ1-6,CASRSMGAGNSPLHF
TRBV7-2,TRBJ1-3,CASSLTGGTLLGSGNTIYF